This is a list of T cell receptor beta chains from one sample in a study of T-cell reconstitution after alpha-beta-depleted transplantation in children. TCRdb used MiXCR to reprocess the PCR reads, holding one entry per CDR3 protein. The sample yields about 610,000 distinct CDR3 sequences, roughly 10% seen once. The sequenced sample was PBMCs from the stem cell graft donor, obtained from the stem cell graft. The receptor source for this set is a human donor who donated a stem cell graft to a child with acute myeloid leukemia. Both conserved end residues are part of each CDR3. A D gene is named only where the DNA matches it firmly. Rows give clone size only sometimes, using once, few, many, or a class for an expanded clone.

CDR3: CASSSSGTGNYGYTF
DNA: TGTGCCAGCAGCTCATCCGGGACAGGGAACTATGGCTACACCTTC
size: -
J: TRBJ1-2
D: TRBD1
V: TRBV7-2

CDR3: CASSLRSGPNNEQFF
DNA: TGTGCCAGCAGCTTAAGGAGCGGGCCTAACAATGAGCAGTTCTTC
size: -
J: TRBJ2-1
D: -
V: TRBV7-3

CDR3: CASSLAGGSGKF
DNA: TGTGCCAGCAGCTTAGCGGGCGGGTCTGGTAAATTC
size: few
J: TRBJ2-7
D: -
V: TRBV7-2

CDR3: CSVGFHTGELFF
DNA: TGCAGCGTTGGGTTCCACACCGGGGAGCTGTTTTTT
size: -
J: TRBJ2-2
D: -
V: TRBV29-1

CDR3: CASSEAPITGELFF
DNA: TGTGCCAGCAGTGAAGCGCCGATCACCGGGGAGCTGTTTTTT
size: many
J: TRBJ2-2
D: -
V: TRBV2

CDR3: CASSSRDSRIHEKLFF
DNA: TGTGCCAGCAGTTCCCGGGACTCAAGGATACATGAAAAACTGTTTTTT
size: few
J: TRBJ1-4
D: -
V: TRBV6-5

CDR3: CASSPVGGAFSEQYF
DNA: TGTGCCAGCAGTCCCGTGGGAGGGGCGTTCTCCGAGCAGTACTTC
size: few
J: TRBJ2-7
D: TRBD2
V: TRBV6-1

CDR3: CASGWDYSYEQYF
DNA: TGTGCCAGCGGATGGGACTACTCCTACGAGCAGTACTTC
size: few
J: TRBJ2-7
D: TRBD2
V: TRBV25-1

CDR3: CASRMDRGWEGYTF
DNA: TGTGCCAGCAGAATGGACAGGGGGTGGGAAGGCTACACCTTC
size: many
J: TRBJ1-2
D: TRBD1
V: TRBV12-3/TRBV12-4

CDR3: CASSWAGQGPLGTDTQYF
DNA: TGTGCCAGCAGTTGGGCGGGACAGGGTCCTCTGGGCACAGATACGCAGTATTTT
size: -
J: TRBJ2-3
D: TRBD1
V: TRBV6-5

CDR3: CASNPLAGNTGELFF
DNA: TGCGCCAGCAACCCACTAGCGGGAAACACCGGGGAGCTGTTTTTT
size: many
J: TRBJ2-2
D: TRBD2
V: TRBV5-1

CDR3: CASSSLGGLGKNIQYF
DNA: TGTGCCAGCAGTTCACTAGGGGGGCTCGGGAAAAACATTCAGTACTTC
size: many
J: TRBJ2-4
D: -
V: TRBV6-5

CDR3: CASSLDRGVNVLTF
DNA: TGCGCCAGCAGCTTGGACAGGGGGGTCAACGTCCTGACTTTC
size: -
J: TRBJ2-6
D: TRBD1
V: TRBV5-1

CDR3: CASSSTPGQGTETQYF
DNA: TGTGCCAGCAGCTCGACCCCGGGACAGGGAACAGAGACCCAGTACTTC
size: -
J: TRBJ2-5
D: TRBD1
V: TRBV7-2

CDR3: CSAPGRARETQYF
DNA: TGCAGTGCACCCGGGAGGGCGCGAGAGACCCAGTACTTC
size: -
J: TRBJ2-5
D: TRBD2
V: TRBV20-1

CDR3: CASSLAVAANYEQYF
DNA: TGTGCCAGCAGTTTAGCTGTCGCGGCTAACTACGAGCAGTACTTC
size: -
J: TRBJ2-7
D: -
V: TRBV12-3/TRBV12-4

CDR3: CASSPPGGLAPRGDNEQFF
DNA: TGTGCCAGCAGCCCCCCGGGGGGACTAGCTCCCAGAGGGGACAATGAGCAGTTCTTC
size: -
J: TRBJ2-1
D: TRBD2
V: TRBV9

CDR3: CASSQTTSGAYEQYF
DNA: TGTGCCAGCAGCCAAACGACTAGCGGGGCCTACGAGCAGTACTTC
size: few
J: TRBJ2-7
D: TRBD2
V: TRBV4-2

CDR3: CASSVGGRAPEQFF
DNA: TGTGCCAGCAGCGTAGGCGGGAGGGCCCCTGAGCAGTTCTTC
size: few
J: TRBJ2-1
D: TRBD2
V: TRBV9

CDR3: CATSSLLDTQYF
DNA: TGTGCCACCAGTTCACTGTTAGATACGCAGTATTTT
size: many
J: TRBJ2-3
D: -
V: TRBV24-1

CDR3: CASSEGVGAGDTQYF
DNA: TGTGCCAGCAGCGAAGGGGTAGGGGCTGGAGATACGCAGTATTTT
size: -
J: TRBJ2-3
D: -
V: TRBV9

CDR3: CASSIQSSYNSPLHF
DNA: TGTGCCAGCAGCATCCAGAGCTCCTATAATTCACCCCTCCACTTT
size: many
J: TRBJ1-6
D: -
V: TRBV7-2

CDR3: CAWSPLAGVGDTQYF
DNA: TGTGCCTGGAGCCCTTTAGCGGGAGTTGGAGATACGCAGTATTTT
size: many
J: TRBJ2-3
D: TRBD2
V: TRBV30

CDR3: CSVERPSDLAGDEQFF
DNA: TGCAGCGTTGAACGCCCCTCTGATCTGGCAGGAGACGAGCAGTTCTTC
size: -
J: TRBJ2-1
D: -
V: TRBV29-1

CDR3: CAWSVGRYEQYF
DNA: TGTGCCTGGAGTGTGGGGCGTTACGAGCAGTACTTC
size: many
J: TRBJ2-7
D: -
V: TRBV30

CDR3: CASSEGQYTDTQYF
DNA: TGTGCCAGCAGTGAAGGACAGTACACAGATACGCAGTATTTT
size: many
J: TRBJ2-3
D: -
V: TRBV25-1

CDR3: CASSRPDTLNYGYTF
DNA: TGTGCCAGCAGTAGACCAGACACCCTTAACTATGGCTACACCTTC
size: -
J: TRBJ1-2
D: -
V: TRBV6-1

CDR3: CSASVGADTQYF
DNA: TGCAGTGCTAGCGTAGGGGCAGATACGCAGTATTTT
size: many
J: TRBJ2-3
D: -
V: TRBV20-1

CDR3: CASKLSYNEQFF
DNA: TGCGCCAGCAAGCTTTCGTACAATGAGCAGTTCTTC
size: many
J: TRBJ2-1
D: -
V: TRBV5-1

CDR3: CASSMGLAAAYNEQFF
DNA: TGTGCCAGCAGCATGGGACTAGCGGCAGCTTACAATGAGCAGTTCTTC
size: -
J: TRBJ2-1
D: TRBD2
V: TRBV7-2

CDR3: CASSLSRDRGQETQYF
DNA: TGCGCCAGCAGCTTGTCCCGGGACAGGGGCCAAGAGACCCAGTACTTC
size: few
J: TRBJ2-5
D: TRBD1
V: TRBV5-1

CDR3: CASSLFASQTATNEKLFF
DNA: TGTGCCAGCAGTTTATTTGCTTCGCAGACTGCAACTAATGAAAAACTGTTTTTT
size: many
J: TRBJ1-4
D: -
V: TRBV27

CDR3: CATSRDRGGTGGNEQFF
DNA: TGTGCCACCAGCAGAGATAGGGGCGGGACAGGGGGCAATGAGCAGTTCTTC
size: few
J: TRBJ2-1
D: TRBD1
V: TRBV15

CDR3: CASSSGWGTGELFF
DNA: TGTGCTAGCAGCTCGGGTTGGGGAACCGGGGAGCTGTTTTTT
size: -
J: TRBJ2-2
D: -
V: TRBV7-7

CDR3: CASSIAGALFDEQYF
DNA: TGTGCCAGCAGTATAGCGGGAGCACTCTTCGACGAGCAGTACTTC
size: -
J: TRBJ2-7
D: TRBD2
V: TRBV12-3/TRBV12-4

CDR3: CASSFGAHTGELFF
DNA: TGTGCCAGCAGCTTTGGGGCCCACACCGGGGAGCTGTTTTTT
size: many
J: TRBJ2-2
D: -
V: TRBV7-2

CDR3: CASSSGREHYNEQFF
DNA: TGTGCCAGCAGCTCGGGGCGGGAGCACTACAATGAGCAGTTCTTC
size: many
J: TRBJ2-1
D: TRBD2
V: TRBV13

CDR3: CASSELSPLHF
DNA: TGTGCCAGCAGTGAGCTGTCACCCCTCCACTTT
size: -
J: TRBJ1-6
D: -
V: TRBV6-1

CDR3: CSVGSGTYEQYF
DNA: TGCAGCGTTGGCTCTGGCACCTACGAGCAGTACTTC
size: -
J: TRBJ2-7
D: -
V: TRBV29-1

CDR3: CSASRGVEAFF
DNA: TGCAGTGCTAGTAGGGGGGTTGAAGCTTTCTTT
size: few
J: TRBJ1-1
D: -
V: TRBV20-1

CDR3: CASSLSFGEAFF
DNA: TGCGCCAGCAGCTTGTCCTTTGGGGAAGCTTTCTTT
size: many
J: TRBJ1-1
D: -
V: TRBV5-1

CDR3: CSAAPWGNEQFF
DNA: TGCAGTGCTGCGCCCTGGGGCAATGAGCAGTTCTTC
size: many
J: TRBJ2-1
D: -
V: TRBV20-1

CDR3: CATSPTARTNNEQFF
DNA: TGTGCCACCAGCCCGACAGCTCGGACCAACAATGAGCAGTTCTTC
size: many
J: TRBJ2-1
D: -
V: TRBV24-1

CDR3: CASSATGQGQPQHF
DNA: TGTGCCAGCAGCGCTACCGGACAGGGCCAGCCCCAGCATTTT
size: few
J: TRBJ1-5
D: TRBD1
V: TRBV9

CDR3: CASKGGRAQETQYF
DNA: TGTGCCAGTAAAGGAGGGAGGGCCCAAGAGACCCAGTACTTC
size: many
J: TRBJ2-5
D: TRBD2
V: TRBV6-5

CDR3: CSARERDGLGELFF
DNA: TGCAGTGCTAGAGAGAGGGACGGCCTGGGGGAGCTGTTTTTT
size: -
J: TRBJ2-2
D: -
V: TRBV20-1

CDR3: CASSQVGSSRSPLHF
DNA: TGCGCCAGCAGCCAAGTAGGGAGCAGTCGTTCACCCCTCCACTTT
size: few
J: TRBJ1-6
D: -
V: TRBV4-3

CDR3: CASSVAGGANEKLFF
DNA: TGTGCCAGCAGCGTAGCCGGAGGGGCTAATGAAAAACTGTTTTTT
size: few
J: TRBJ1-4
D: -
V: TRBV9

CDR3: CASSGFNEQYF
DNA: TGTGCCAGCAGTGGCTTCAACGAGCAGTACTTC
size: many
J: TRBJ2-7
D: -
V: TRBV2